This T cell receptor beta chain was documented in a study of cytomegalovirus exposure and HLA in healthy donors. Study-wide results and caveats: Researchers catalogued under 200 TCR beta chains as cytomegalovirus-associated.

The assay was immunoSEQ multiplex PCR, and TCRdb's table has in-frame clones only and misses some. The sample consists of some 120,000 clones, approximately 94% of them appearing once. Note on this clone: Its antigen remains unknown.

This CDR3 is 15 amino acids long. Germline V gene lookup returns CDR1 SGHRS and CDR2 YFSETQ. J lost 5 bases, V lost 4 bases, and 7 bases had no gene match. V usage is TRBV5-1 and J usage is TRBJ2-1; 9 positions agree with TRBD2. The TCR comes from a woman under 30 in good health and CMV-seronegative. Material: PBMCs. CDR3 residues: CASSPLAGQHNEQFF. CDR3 nucleotides: TGCGCCAGCAGCCCCCTAGCGGGACAACACAATGAGCAGTTCTTC.